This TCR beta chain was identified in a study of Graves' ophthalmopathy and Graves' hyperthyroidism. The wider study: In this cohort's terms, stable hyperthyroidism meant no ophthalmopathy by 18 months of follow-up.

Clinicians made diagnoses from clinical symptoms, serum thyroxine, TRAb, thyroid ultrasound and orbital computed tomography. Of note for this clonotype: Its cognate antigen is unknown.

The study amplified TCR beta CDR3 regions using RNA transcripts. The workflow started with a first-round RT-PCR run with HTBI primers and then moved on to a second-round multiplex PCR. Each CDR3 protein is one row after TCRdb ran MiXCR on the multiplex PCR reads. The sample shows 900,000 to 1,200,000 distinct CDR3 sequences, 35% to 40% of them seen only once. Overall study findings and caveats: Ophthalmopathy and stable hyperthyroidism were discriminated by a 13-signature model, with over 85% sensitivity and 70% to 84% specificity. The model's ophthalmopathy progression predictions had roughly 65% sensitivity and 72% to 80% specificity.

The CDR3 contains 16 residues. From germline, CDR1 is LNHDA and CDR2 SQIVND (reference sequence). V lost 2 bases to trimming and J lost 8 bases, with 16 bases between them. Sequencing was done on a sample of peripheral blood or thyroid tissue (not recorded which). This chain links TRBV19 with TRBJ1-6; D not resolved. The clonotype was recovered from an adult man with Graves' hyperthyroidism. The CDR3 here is CASSIPQAGLYSPLHF. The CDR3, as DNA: TGTGCCAGTAGTATACCCCAGGCGGGCCTTTATTCACCCCTCCACTTT.